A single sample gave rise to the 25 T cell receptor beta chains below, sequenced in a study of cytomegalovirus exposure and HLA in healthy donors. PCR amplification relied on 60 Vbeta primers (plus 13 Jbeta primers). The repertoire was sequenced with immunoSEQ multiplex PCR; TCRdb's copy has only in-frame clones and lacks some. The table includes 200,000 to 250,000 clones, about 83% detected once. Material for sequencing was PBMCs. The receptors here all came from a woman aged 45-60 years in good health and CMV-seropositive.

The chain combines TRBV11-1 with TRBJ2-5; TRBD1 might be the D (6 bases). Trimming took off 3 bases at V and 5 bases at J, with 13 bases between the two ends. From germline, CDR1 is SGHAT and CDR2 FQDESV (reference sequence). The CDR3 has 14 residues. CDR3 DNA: TGTGCCAGCAGCTTTACAGGGCGGTGGGAGACCCAGTACTTC. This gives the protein CASSFTGRWETQYF.

CDR3 residues: CASSQWEGGETQYF. In DNA form, the CDR3 reads TGTGCCAGCAGCCAATGGGAGGGAGGTGAGACCCAGTACTTC. The genes are TRBV28 and TRBJ2-5; 7 bases agree with TRBD2. The trim removed 6 bases at V and 5 bases at J, leaving 9 bases unmatched. This CDR3 contains 14 residues. CDR1 is MDHEN, CDR2 SYDVKM, per germline.

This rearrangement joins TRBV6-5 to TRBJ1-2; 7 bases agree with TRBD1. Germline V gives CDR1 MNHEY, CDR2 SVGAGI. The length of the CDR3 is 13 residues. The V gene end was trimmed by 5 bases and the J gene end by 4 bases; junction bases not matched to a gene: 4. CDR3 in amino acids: CASSGDRIYGYTF. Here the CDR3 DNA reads TGTGCCAGCAGTGGGGACAGAATCTATGGCTACACCTTC.

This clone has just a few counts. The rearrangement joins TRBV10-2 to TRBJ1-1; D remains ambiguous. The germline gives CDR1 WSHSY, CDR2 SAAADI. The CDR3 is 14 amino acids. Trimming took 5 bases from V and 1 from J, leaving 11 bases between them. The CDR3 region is CASSIGSPNTEAFF. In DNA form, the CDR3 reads TGCGCCAGCAGTATCGGGTCACCGAACACTGAAGCTTTCTTT.

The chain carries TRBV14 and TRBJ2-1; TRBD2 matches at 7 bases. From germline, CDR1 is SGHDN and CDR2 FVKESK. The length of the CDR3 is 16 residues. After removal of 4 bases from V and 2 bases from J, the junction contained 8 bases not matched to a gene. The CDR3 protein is CASSRSSGSTYNEQFF. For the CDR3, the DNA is TGTGCCAGCAGCCGTTCTAGCGGATCTACCTACAATGAGCAGTTCTTC.

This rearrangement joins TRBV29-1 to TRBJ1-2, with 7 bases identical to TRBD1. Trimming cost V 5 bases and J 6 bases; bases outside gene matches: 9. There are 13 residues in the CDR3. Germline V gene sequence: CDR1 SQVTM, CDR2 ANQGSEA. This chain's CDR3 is CSVSHDREDGYTF. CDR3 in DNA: TGCAGCGTTTCCCACGACAGGGAGGATGGCTACACCTTC.

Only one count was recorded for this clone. The CDR3 region is CASSLGRGDNTIYF. DNA of the CDR3: TGTGCCAGCAGCTTAGGCAGGGGGGACAACACCATATATTTT. The rearrangement uses TRBV7-9 and TRBJ1-3; 7 nucleotides line up with TRBD1. CDR3 length equals 14 residues. Germline values: CDR1 SEHNR, CDR2 FQNEAQ (reference sequence). V dropped 1 base and J dropped 7; count of bases not matched to a gene: 4.

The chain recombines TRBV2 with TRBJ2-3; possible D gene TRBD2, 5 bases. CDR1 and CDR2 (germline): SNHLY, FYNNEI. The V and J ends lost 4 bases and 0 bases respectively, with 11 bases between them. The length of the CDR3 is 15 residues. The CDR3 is CASSGLLKSTDTQYF. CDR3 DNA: TGTGCCAGCAGTGGACTACTGAAAAGCACAGATACGCAGTATTTT. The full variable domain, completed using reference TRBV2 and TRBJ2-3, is EPEVTQTPSHQVTQMGQEVILRCVPISNHLYFYWYRQILGQKVEFLVSFYNNEISEKSEIFDDQFSVERPDGSNFTLKIRSTKLEDSAMYFCASSGLLKSTDTQYFGPGTRLTVL.

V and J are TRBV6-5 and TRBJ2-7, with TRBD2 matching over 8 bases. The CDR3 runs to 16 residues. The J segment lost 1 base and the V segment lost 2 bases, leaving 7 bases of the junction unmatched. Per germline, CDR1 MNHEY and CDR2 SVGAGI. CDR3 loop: CASSYTSGGQSYEQYF. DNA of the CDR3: TGTGCCAGCAGTTACACCAGCGGGGGCCAATCCTACGAGCAGTACTTC.

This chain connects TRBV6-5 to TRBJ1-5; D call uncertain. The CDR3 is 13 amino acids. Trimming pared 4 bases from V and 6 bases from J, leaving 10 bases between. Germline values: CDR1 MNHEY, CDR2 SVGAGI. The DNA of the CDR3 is TGTGCCAGCAGTTTACGGAGGACTCAGCCCCAGCATTTT. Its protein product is CASSLRRTQPQHF.

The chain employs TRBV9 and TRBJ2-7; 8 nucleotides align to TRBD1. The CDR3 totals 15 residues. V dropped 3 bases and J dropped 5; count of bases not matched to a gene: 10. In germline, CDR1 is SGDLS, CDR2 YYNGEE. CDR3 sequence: CASSALAGGPHEQYF. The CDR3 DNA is TGTGCCAGCAGCGCTCTGGCAGGGGGCCCGCACGAGCAGTACTTC.

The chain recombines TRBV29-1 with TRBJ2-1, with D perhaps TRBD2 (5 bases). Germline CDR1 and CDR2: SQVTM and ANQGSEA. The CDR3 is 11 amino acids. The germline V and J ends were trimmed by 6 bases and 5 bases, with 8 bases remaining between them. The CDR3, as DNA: TGCAGCGTCGTGACTAACAATGAGCAGTTCTTC. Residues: CSVVTNNEQFF.

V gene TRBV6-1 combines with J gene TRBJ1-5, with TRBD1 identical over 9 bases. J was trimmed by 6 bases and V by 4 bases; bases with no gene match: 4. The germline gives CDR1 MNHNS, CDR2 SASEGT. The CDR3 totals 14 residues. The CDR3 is CASSGTGASQPQHF. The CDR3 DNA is TGTGCCAGCAGTGGGACAGGGGCGAGTCAGCCCCAGCATTTT.

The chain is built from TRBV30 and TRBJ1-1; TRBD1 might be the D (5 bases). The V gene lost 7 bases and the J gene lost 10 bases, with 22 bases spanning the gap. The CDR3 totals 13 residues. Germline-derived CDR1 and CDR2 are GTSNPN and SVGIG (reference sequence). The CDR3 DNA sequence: TGTGCCTACCGCATACAGGCTTCCCAAGGAGCTTTCTTT. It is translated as CAYRIQASQGAFF.

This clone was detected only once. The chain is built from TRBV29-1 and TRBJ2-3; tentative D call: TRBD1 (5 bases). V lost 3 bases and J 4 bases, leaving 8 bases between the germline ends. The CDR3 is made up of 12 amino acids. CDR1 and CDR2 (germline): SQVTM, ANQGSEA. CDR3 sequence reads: CSVDRAADTQYF. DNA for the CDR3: TGCAGCGTTGACAGGGCGGCAGATACGCAGTATTTT.

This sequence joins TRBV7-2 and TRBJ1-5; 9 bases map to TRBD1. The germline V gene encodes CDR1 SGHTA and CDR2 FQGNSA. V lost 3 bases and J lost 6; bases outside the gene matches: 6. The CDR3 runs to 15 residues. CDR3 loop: CASSFGTGWAQPQHF. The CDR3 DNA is TGTGCCAGCAGCTTTGGGACAGGGTGGGCTCAGCCCCAGCATTTT.

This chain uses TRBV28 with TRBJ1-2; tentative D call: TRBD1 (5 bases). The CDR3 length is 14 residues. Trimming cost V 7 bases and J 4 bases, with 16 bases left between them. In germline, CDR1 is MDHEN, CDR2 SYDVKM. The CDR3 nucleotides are TGTGCCAGCACTCGGGGCGGGGGGGGCTATGGCTACACCTTC. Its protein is CASTRGGGGYGYTF.

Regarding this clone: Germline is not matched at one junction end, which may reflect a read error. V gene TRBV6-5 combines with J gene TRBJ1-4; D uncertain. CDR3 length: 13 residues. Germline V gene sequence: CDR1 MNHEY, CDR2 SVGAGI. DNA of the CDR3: TGTGCCAGCAGTGAAGCGTCGCACGGGATCCTCCTTTTT. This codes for CASSEASHGILLF.

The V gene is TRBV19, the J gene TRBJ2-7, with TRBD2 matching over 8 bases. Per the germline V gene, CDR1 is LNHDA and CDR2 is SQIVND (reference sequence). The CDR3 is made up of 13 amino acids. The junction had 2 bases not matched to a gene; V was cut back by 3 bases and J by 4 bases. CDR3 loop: CASSMSSGYEQYF. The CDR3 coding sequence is TGTGCCAGTAGTATGTCTAGCGGGTACGAGCAGTACTTC.

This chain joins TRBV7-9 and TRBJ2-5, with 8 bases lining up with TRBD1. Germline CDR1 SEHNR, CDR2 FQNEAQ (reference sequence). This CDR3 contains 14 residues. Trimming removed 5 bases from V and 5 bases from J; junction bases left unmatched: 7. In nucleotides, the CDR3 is TGTGCCAGCAGCCTGGACAGGGAGTTTGAGACCCAGTACTTC. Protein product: CASSLDREFETQYF.

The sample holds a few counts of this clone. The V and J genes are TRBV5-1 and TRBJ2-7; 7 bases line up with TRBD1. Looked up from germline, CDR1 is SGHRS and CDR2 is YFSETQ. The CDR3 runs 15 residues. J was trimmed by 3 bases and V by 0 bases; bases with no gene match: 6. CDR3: CASSLELDRSYEQYF. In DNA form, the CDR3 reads TGCGCCAGCAGCTTGGAACTGGACAGGAGCTACGAGCAGTACTTC. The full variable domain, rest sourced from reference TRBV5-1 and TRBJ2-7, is KAGVTQTPRYLIKTRGQQVTLSCSPISGHRSVSWYQQTPGQGLQFLFEYFSETQRNKGNFPGRFSGRQFSNSRSEMNVSTLELGDSALYLCASSLELDRSYEQYFGPGTRLTVT.

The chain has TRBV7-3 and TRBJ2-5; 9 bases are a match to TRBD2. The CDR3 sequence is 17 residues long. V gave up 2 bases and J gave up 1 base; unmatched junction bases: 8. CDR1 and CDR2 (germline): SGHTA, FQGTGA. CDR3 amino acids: CASSLAGGGATQETQYF. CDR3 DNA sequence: TGTGCCAGCAGCTTAGCTGGCGGGGGGGCCACCCAAGAGACCCAGTACTTC.

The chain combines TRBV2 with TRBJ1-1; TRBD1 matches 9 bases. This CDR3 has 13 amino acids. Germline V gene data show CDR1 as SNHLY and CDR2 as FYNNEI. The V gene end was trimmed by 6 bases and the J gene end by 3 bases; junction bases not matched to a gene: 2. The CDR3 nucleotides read TGTGCCAGCAGATGGGACAGGGACACTGAAGCTTTCTTT. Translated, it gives CASRWDRDTEAFF. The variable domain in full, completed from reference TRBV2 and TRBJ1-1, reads EPEVTQTPSHQVTQMGQEVILRCVPISNHLYFYWYRQILGQKVEFLVSFYNNEISEKSEIFDDQFSVERPDGSNFTLKIRSTKLEDSAMYFCASRWDRDTEAFFGQGTRLTVV.

In DNA, the CDR3 is TGTGCCAGCAGGCGGGATTCGAGCCTCTCCTACAATGAGCAGTTCTTC. Encoded protein: CASRRDSSLSYNEQFF. V usage is TRBV7-3 and J usage is TRBJ2-1; D might be TRBD2 (6 bases). This CDR3 spans 16 amino acids. The germline V and J ends were trimmed by 6 bases and 0 bases, with 15 bases remaining between them. CDR1 is SGHTA and CDR2 is FQGTGA in the germline V gene.

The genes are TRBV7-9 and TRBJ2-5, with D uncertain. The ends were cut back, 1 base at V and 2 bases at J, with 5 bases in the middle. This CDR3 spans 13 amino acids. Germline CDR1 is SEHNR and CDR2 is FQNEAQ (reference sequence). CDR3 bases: TGTGCCAGCAGCTTAGTACAGCAAGAGACCCAGTACTTC. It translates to CASSLVQQETQYF.